The clone carrying this TCR beta chain was counted many times. The antigen remains unidentified. This sample was included in a study of neurological immune-mediated disorders. General study findings and limits: No expanded-clone CDR3 amino acid sequence recurred across subjects, suggesting private TCR-beta repertoires.

Synthesis of cDNA was accomplished via 5'RACE employing 10-nucleotide random UMIs. TCRdb called the 5' RACE reads again in MiXCR, with one record for every CDR3 protein. This sample has 95,000 to 150,000 distinct CDR3 sequences, with roughly 3.2% found just once. Trimming cost V 6 bases and J 0 bases, with 14 bases left between them. The V gene's germline CDR1 is MGHDK and CDR2 SYGVNS. This CDR3 is built from 15 residues. The sample was PBMCs. V gene TRBV25-1 combines with J gene TRBJ2-5; the D call may be TRBD1 or TRBD2 (5 bases each). The TCR originated in a woman aged 25-40 years with multiple sclerosis. The CDR3 DNA reads as TGTGCCAGCAGCGGGGACGGCACTTACCAAGAGACCCAGTACTTC. This translates into CASSGDGTYQETQYF.